Listed here are 26 T cell receptor beta chains from one sample, sequenced in a study of blood T cell repertoires in COVID-19. Profiling relied on immunoSEQ multiplex PCR, and the TCRdb table lists in-frame clones only, not all of them. The sample carries approximately 300,000 clones, roughly nine tenths recorded once. Sequenced: PBMCs or T cells enriched from blood (not recorded which). These receptors were collected from a woman younger than 45 who had been exposed to COVID-19.

The chain combines TRBV29-1 with TRBJ1-3; D perhaps matches TRBD1 (6 bases). The V gene lost 8 bases and the J gene lost 0 bases, with 11 bases spanning the gap. CDR3 length: 13 residues. In germline, CDR1 is SQVTM, CDR2 ANQGSEA. The CDR3 region is CSIGQTSGNTIYF. The DNA for the CDR3 is TGCAGCATTGGACAGACCTCTGGAAACACCATATATTTT.

The rearrangement joins TRBV2 to TRBJ2-5; TRBD2 matches 7 bases. The CDR3 is 17 amino acids. Germline CDR1 and CDR2: SNHLY and FYNNEI. The J segment lost 8 bases and the V segment lost 6 bases, leaving 21 bases of the junction unmatched. The CDR3 spells CASSSFPGGGGRGTQYF. CDR3 DNA: TGTGCCAGCAGCAGCTTCCCGGGAGGCGGAGGGAGAGGAACCCAGTACTTC.

The chain links TRBV5-1 to TRBJ2-3, with 10 bases fitting TRBD2. The CDR3 has 18 amino acids. The V and J ends lost 0 bases and 2 bases, in that order; junction bases with no gene match: 9. Germline loops: CDR1 SGHRS, CDR2 YFSETQ. CDR3 sequence: CASSLVVAGGQDTDTQYF. The CDR3 nucleotides read TGCGCCAGCAGCTTGGTGGTAGCGGGGGGCCAGGACACAGATACGCAGTATTTT.

V is TRBV5-1 and J is TRBJ2-5; weak D call: TRBD1 (5 bases). CDR1 and CDR2 from the germline V gene are SGHRS and YFSETQ. The V gene lost 0 bases and the J gene lost 3 bases, with 12 bases spanning the gap. The CDR3 has 15 amino acids. The CDR3 nucleotides are TGCGCCAGCAGCTTGGCAGGGTCCTCGGAAGAGACCCAGTACTTC. It codes for CASSLAGSSEETQYF.

The chain recombines TRBV28 with TRBJ2-2, with D hard to call. The ends were cut back, 2 bases at V and 0 bases at J, with 4 bases in the middle. This CDR3 is 14 amino acids long. Germline V CDR1 and CDR2: MDHEN, SYDVKM. CDR3: CASSLTANTGELFF. As DNA, the CDR3 is TGTGCCAGCAGTTTAACAGCGAACACCGGGGAGCTGTTTTTT.

The CDR3 sequence is CASTGYPYNEQFF. CDR3 DNA: TGTGCCAGTACAGGGTACCCCTACAATGAGCAGTTCTTC. The V gene is TRBV19, the J gene TRBJ2-1; D is possibly TRBD1 (5 bases). The length of the CDR3 is 13 residues. Trimming cost V 7 bases and J 2 bases, with 9 bases left between them. Looked up from germline, CDR1 is LNHDA and CDR2 is SQIVND (reference sequence). The complete variable domain, with remaining parts taken from reference TRBV19 and TRBJ2-1, reads DGGITQSPKYLFRKEGQNVTLSCEQNLNHDAMYWYRQDPGQGLRLIYYSQIVNDFQKGDIAEGYSVSREKKESFPLTVTSAQKNPTAFYLCASTGYPYNEQFFGPGTRLTVL.

In its sample, this clone was seen a few times. The chain has TRBV12-3 or TRBV12-4 and TRBJ1-6, with no clear D. V was cut by 3 bases and J by 8 bases, with 5 bases left in between. This CDR3 is built from 12 residues. The CDR3 DNA sequence: TGTGCCAGCAGTTTCTCCGATTCACCCCTCCACTTT. It encodes CASSFSDSPLHF.

The chain links TRBV10-3 to TRBJ2-7; 7 bases fit TRBD1. From germline, CDR1 is ENHRY and CDR2 SYGVKD. V lost 10 bases to trimming and J lost 7 bases; unmatched junction nucleotides: 10. There are 12 residues in the CDR3. The CDR3: CATGTVGGEQYF. CDR3 DNA sequence: TGTGCCACCGGGACAGTTGGTGGAGAGCAGTACTTC.

The gene calls are TRBV6-5 and TRBJ2-7; TRBD1 aligns across 9 bases. CDR3 size: 14 residues. Germline V gives CDR1 MNHEY, CDR2 SVGAGI. The ends lost 5 bases at V and 4 bases at J; junction bases unmatched: 6. CDR3 sequence (DNA): TGTGCCAGCAGTAGGGGGACAGGGTCATACGAGCAGTACTTC. Its translation: CASSRGTGSYEQYF.

V is TRBV11-3 and J is TRBJ1-1, with D possibly being TRBD1 (5 bases). V lost 5 bases to trimming and J lost 3 bases, with 7 bases between them. CDR3 length: 12 residues. Germline CDR1 reads SGHNT; CDR2 reads YENEEA. CDR3 sequence: CASSGAYTEAFF. The CDR3 coding sequence is TGTGCCAGCAGCGGGGCGTACACTGAAGCTTTCTTT. The full variable domain, with the rest looked up from reference TRBV11-3 and TRBJ1-1, is EAGVVQSPRYKIIEKKQPVAFWCNPISGHNTLYWYLQNLGQGPELLIRYENEEAVDDSQLPKDRFSAERLKGVDSTLKIQPAELGDSAVYLCASSGAYTEAFFGQGTRLTVV.

This rearrangement joins TRBV2 to TRBJ1-4, with D unclear. V lost 0 bases and J 8 bases, leaving 13 bases between the germline ends. Germline CDR1 is SNHLY and CDR2 is FYNNEI. The CDR3 consists of 15 residues. For the CDR3, the DNA is TGTGCCAGCAGTGAAGCGGAAGGGTGGAGGGAAAAACTGTTTTTT. Protein product: CASSEAEGWREKLFF. The full variable domain, its missing parts supplied by reference TRBV2 and TRBJ1-4, is EPEVTQTPSHQVTQMGQEVILRCVPISNHLYFYWYRQILGQKVEFLVSFYNNEISEKSEIFDDQFSVERPDGSNFTLKIRSTKLEDSAMYFCASSEAEGWREKLFFGSGTQLSVL.

The chain uses TRBV14 and TRBJ1-2; D gene uncertain. The CDR3 runs 15 residues. The V gene's germline CDR1 is SGHDN and CDR2 FVKESK. With 5 bases removed from V and 0 bases from J, the gap between germline ends came to 13 bases. Written as DNA, the CDR3 is TGTGCCAGCAGCTATGGCGGGTTAGCTAACTATGGCTACACCTTC. Translated: CASSYGGLANYGYTF.

The chain links TRBV7-8 to TRBJ1-5; D ambiguous. Germline CDR1 reads SGHVS; CDR2 reads FQNEAQ. The CDR3 sequence is 14 residues long. V lost 0 bases and J 6 bases, leaving 9 bases between the germline ends. This CDR3 is CASSLARSAQPQHF. CDR3 sequence (DNA): TGTGCCAGCAGCTTAGCGAGGTCAGCTCAGCCCCAGCATTTT. The entire variable domain, with the rest obtained from reference TRBV7-8 and TRBJ1-5, is as follows: GAGVSQSPRYKVAKRGQDVALRCDPISGHVSLFWYQQALGQGPEFLTYFQNEAQLDKSGLPSDRFFAERPEGSVSTLKIQRTQQEDSAVYLCASSLARSAQPQHFGDGTRLSIL.

The chain has TRBV24-1 and TRBJ2-1; 9 positions agree with TRBD2. This CDR3 comprises 16 residues. With V trimmed by 4 bases and J by 1 base, 4 bases remained unmatched. In germline, CDR1 is KGHDR, CDR2 SFDVKD. The CDR3 coding sequence is TGTGCCACCAGTGACCGGACTAGCGCGTCCTACAATGAGCAGTTCTTC. Protein: CATSDRTSASYNEQFF.

The chain recombines TRBV3-1 (or the pseudogene TRBV3-2) with TRBJ2-7, with D possibly being TRBD1 (6 bases). CDR3 length equals 15 residues. Germline V lookup: CDR1 LGHDT, CDR2 YNNKEL (reference sequence). Between the trimmed V and J ends, which lost 0 bases and 1 base, there was a span of 10 bases. The CDR3 reads CASSQDPTGSYEQYF. For the CDR3, the DNA is TGTGCCAGCAGCCAAGATCCAACAGGGTCCTACGAGCAGTACTTC.

The chain combines TRBV5-1 with TRBJ2-5, with 10 bases lining up with TRBD1. CDR3 length: 13 residues. V lost 9 bases and J lost 5; bases outside the gene matches: 7. The germline V gene has CDR1 SGHRS and CDR2 YFSETQ. CDR3 nucleotides: TGCGCCACCCGACAGGGGGCCGTGGAGACCCAGTACTTC. Residues: CATRQGAVETQYF.

V gene TRBV9 combines with J gene TRBJ1-2, with D possibly TRBD1 on 5 matching bases. There are 15 residues in the CDR3. V shed 4 bases and J shed 5 bases, with 18 bases lying between them. Germline V gene data show CDR1 as SGDLS and CDR2 as YYNGEE. This CDR3 reads CASSPRQSSGYGYTF. Written as DNA, the CDR3 is TGTGCCAGCAGCCCGAGACAGAGTTCCGGATATGGCTACACCTTC.

V is TRBV29-1 and J is TRBJ2-1; D possibly corresponds to TRBD2 (5 bases). Germline V gene lookup returns CDR1 SQVTM and CDR2 ANQGSEA. Trimming shortened V by 6 bases and J by 8 bases, and 14 bases separated the two germline ends. The CDR3 consists of 12 residues. The DNA of the CDR3 is TGCAGCGTGGATAGGGAGTTCTATGAGCAGTTCTTC. It yields the protein CSVDREFYEQFF.

The chain uses TRBV29-1 and TRBJ1-1, with D unresolved. With 7 bases removed from V and 2 bases from J, the gap between germline ends came to 14 bases. Germline V gene lookup returns CDR1 SQVTM and CDR2 ANQGSEA. The CDR3 runs 13 residues. The CDR3 loop is CSASPGRNTEAFF. The CDR3 DNA reads TGCAGCGCGAGCCCCGGGAGAAACACTGAAGCTTTCTTT.

This chain uses TRBV15 with TRBJ1-2; D remains unclear. V was trimmed by 0 bases and J by 8 bases, leaving 19 bases between them. The CDR3 covers 16 residues. CDR1 and CDR2 from the germline V gene are LNHNV and YYDKDF (reference sequence). The CDR3, as DNA: TGTGCCACCAGCAGAGATATATATGGGAGCCTAGGAGGCTACACCTTC. Translating it yields CATSRDIYGSLGGYTF.

V and J are TRBV14 and TRBJ2-3, with 11 bases fitting TRBD2. The CDR3 extends over 16 amino acids. V lost 4 bases to trimming and J lost 4 bases; unmatched junction nucleotides: 7. Germline CDR1 SGHDN, CDR2 FVKESK. The DNA for the CDR3 is TGTGCCAGCAGCCCCAGACTAGCGGGGTGCTCAGATACGCAGTATTTT. This translates into CASSPRLAGCSDTQYF. The full variable domain, with the rest looked up from reference TRBV14 and TRBJ2-3, is EAGVTQFPSHSVIEKGQTVTLRCDPISGHDNLYWYRRVMGKEIKFLLHFVKESKQDESGMPNNRFLAERTGGTYSTLKVQPAELEDSGVYFCASSPRLAGCSDTQYFGPGTRLTVL.

V usage is TRBV6-5 and J usage is TRBJ2-7, with TRBD1 identical over 9 bases. This CDR3 has 15 amino acids. Trimming removed 6 bases from V and 2 bases from J; junction bases left unmatched: 8. Per germline, CDR1 MNHEY and CDR2 SVGAGI. The CDR3: CASSTTGGFPYEQYF. DNA for the CDR3: TGTGCCAGCAGCACAACAGGGGGCTTCCCCTACGAGCAGTACTTC.

The V gene is TRBV3-1 (or the pseudogene TRBV3-2), the J gene TRBJ1-3, with TRBD1 identical over 8 bases. The CDR3 is 17 residues long. Germline trimming cut 4 bases from V and 5 bases from J; bases unmatched to any gene: 13. Germline CDR1 LGHDT, CDR2 YNNKEL (reference sequence). The CDR3 reads CASSRRVDRGRRNTIYF. The CDR3 bases are TGTGCCAGCAGCCGAAGGGTTGACAGGGGAAGGCGAAACACCATATATTTT.

J is TRBJ2-5 and V is TRBV27; TRBD2 might be the D (6 bases). This CDR3 is built from 13 residues. The V gene lost 5 bases and the J gene lost 10 bases, with 17 bases spanning the gap. Per the germline V gene, CDR1 is MNHEY and CDR2 is SMNVEV (reference sequence). The CDR3 nucleotides read TGTGCCAGCAGTCCCCGGGGACTTGGGGGCCAGTACTTC. Amino acid sequence: CASSPRGLGGQYF.

This chain joins TRBV12-3 or TRBV12-4 and TRBJ1-2; D is uncertain. V was pared by 3 bases and J by 4 bases, with 9 bases between. CDR3 length equals 13 residues. The DNA for the CDR3 is TGTGCCAGCAGTTTCGGGGAACCCTATGGCTACACCTTC. It yields the protein CASSFGEPYGYTF.

On this clone: At one end the junction does not follow the germline gene, possibly because of a read error. The chain combines TRBV5-8 with TRBJ2-2; possibly TRBD1 for D (5 bases). The CDR3 loop spans 15 amino acids. Germline V gene data show CDR1 as SGHTS and CDR2 as YDEGEE. The CDR3 coding sequence is TGTGCCAGCAACTTGCCAGGGATAAGCACCGGGGAGCTGTTTTTT. Protein: CASNLPGISTGELFF.